Below, 24 T cell receptor beta chains from the same sample are listed, as sequenced in a study of T cells in Graves' hyperthyroidism and ophthalmopathy. It was RNA transcripts that yielded the amplified TCR beta CDR3 regions. HTBI primers were employed in a first-round RT-PCR of the TCR CDR3. TCRdb recomputed calls from the multiplex PCR reads with MiXCR, one row per CDR3 protein. The table records a few hundred thousand distinct CDR3 sequences, about a sixth of them present only once. Sequencing was done on a sample of blood. The source is a woman aged 40 to 49 with Graves' ophthalmopathy.

This clonotype was detected many times. The V gene is TRBV12-5, the J gene TRBJ2-2; weak D call: TRBD2 (6 bases). The CDR3 loop spans 18 amino acids. The ends were cut back, 7 bases at V and 0 bases at J, with 21 bases in the middle. Germline CDR1 reads LGHNT; CDR2 reads FRNRAP. CDR3 in amino acids: CASAFTMEGKTNTGELFF. CDR3 nucleotide sequence: TGTGCTAGTGCCTTCACCATGGAGGGGAAAACGAACACCGGGGAGCTGTTTTTT.

This clonotype was detected ten times or more. The V and J genes are TRBV28 and TRBJ1-2, with D possibly matching TRBD1 (5 bases). The CDR3 contains 14 residues. CDR1 and CDR2 from the germline V gene are MDHEN and SYDVKM. V lost 5 bases to trimming and J lost 4 bases, with 14 bases between them. CDR3 loop: CASSPPGRTYGYTF. CDR3 nucleotides: TGTGCCAGCAGTCCTCCGGGACGTACCTATGGCTACACCTTC.

In this sample, this clonotype turned up many times. The chain is built from TRBV6-5 and TRBJ1-1; unclear D gene. Germline CDR1 MNHEY, CDR2 SVGAGI. The V end was cut by 5 bases, the J end by 3 bases, with 10 bases between. CDR3 length: 13 residues. CDR3 amino acids: CASSLIMDTEAFF. The CDR3, as DNA: TGTGCCAGCAGTCTAATAATGGACACTGAAGCTTTCTTT.

This clonotype was recorded at least ten times. This chain connects TRBV5-1 to TRBJ2-7; 7 bases map to TRBD1. This CDR3 has 14 residues. Germline lookup yields CDR1 SGHRS and CDR2 YFSETQ. The junction had 8 bases not matched to a gene; V was cut back by 2 bases and J by 6 bases. The CDR3 is CASSLPGQRREQYF. The CDR3 DNA reads as TGCGCCAGCAGCTTACCGGGACAGAGGCGCGAGCAGTACTTC.

This clonotype was seen repeatedly, ten times or more. The chain has TRBV28 and TRBJ2-7; 7 bases are a match to TRBD1. Trimming removed 4 bases from V and 2 bases from J; junction bases left unmatched: 8. The CDR3 runs to 15 residues. CDR1 is MDHEN, CDR2 SYDVKM, per germline. DNA of the CDR3: TGTGCCAGCAGTTCCGCGACAGGGACCCCCTACGAGCAGTACTTC. It specifies CASSSATGTPYEQYF.

The sample holds many counts of this clonotype. CDR3 amino acids: CASRGLAGEGIQYF. The DNA of the CDR3 is TGTGCCAGCAGGGGACTAGCGGGAGAGGGCATTCAGTACTTC. The chain uses TRBV2 and TRBJ2-4, with TRBD2 matching over 14 bases. Germline trimming cut 6 bases from V and 9 bases from J; bases unmatched to any gene: 4. CDR1 and CDR2 (germline): SNHLY, FYNNEI. The CDR3 has 14 amino acids.

This clonotype came up many times. The chain uses TRBV7-9 and TRBJ1-5; D is ambiguous. V lost 0 bases to trimming and J lost 11 bases, with 14 bases between them. Looked up from germline, CDR1 is SEHNR and CDR2 is FQNEAQ (reference sequence). CDR3 length: 14 amino acids. The CDR3 coding sequence is TGTGCCAGCAGCTTAGCAGAGTCGCCCCTGGCCCAGCATTTT. Protein sequence: CASSLAESPLAQHF.

The table lists this clonotype with many counts. This sequence joins TRBV24-1 and TRBJ2-7, with no clear D. Trimming pared 4 bases from V and 0 bases from J, leaving 18 bases between. CDR1 KGHDR and CDR2 SFDVKD come from the germline V gene. The CDR3 loop spans 17 amino acids. CDR3 sequence: CATSELPSRPRSYEQYF. CDR3 in DNA: TGTGCCACCAGTGAACTCCCATCAAGGCCCCGCTCCTACGAGCAGTACTTC.

J is TRBJ2-7 and V is TRBV7-2; 8 bases are a match to TRBD1. CDR3 length equals 15 residues. Trimming cost V 6 bases and J 1 base; bases outside gene matches: 8. Germline CDR1 is SGHTA and CDR2 is FQGNSA. The CDR3 reads CASSWGTGNSYEQYF. CDR3 nucleotide sequence: TGTGCCAGCAGTTGGGGGACAGGAAATTCCTACGAGCAGTACTTC.

At least ten counts were recorded for this clonotype. This rearrangement joins TRBV27 to TRBJ1-5; no definite D call. The length of the CDR3 is 15 residues. The germline V gene encodes CDR1 MNHEY and CDR2 SMNVEV (reference sequence). V was shortened by 6 bases and J by 2 bases, with 14 bases between the two germline ends. The CDR3 reads CASRGMGSGNQPQHF. Here the CDR3 DNA reads TGTGCCAGCAGGGGTATGGGTTCGGGCAATCAGCCCCAGCATTTT.

This clonotype was recorded many times. The chain links TRBV6-1 to TRBJ2-7; perhaps TRBD1 as D (5 bases). CDR1 and CDR2 from the germline V gene are MNHNS and SASEGT. Deletions cut 8 bases from V and 4 bases from J, with 24 bases between. The CDR3 runs to 16 residues. The CDR3 sequence: CASLEGEGIPVYEQYF. In nucleotides, the CDR3 is TGTGCCAGCCTTGAAGGGGAAGGGATCCCCGTTTACGAGCAGTACTTC.

This clonotype came up a few times. J is TRBJ2-7 and V is TRBV6-1, with D possibly called TRBD1 or TRBD2 (5 bases each). Germline V gene sequence: CDR1 MNHNS, CDR2 SASEGT. The CDR3 length is 13 residues. With 8 bases removed from V and 4 bases from J, the gap between germline ends came to 15 bases. The DNA of the CDR3 is TGTGCCAGCGCTTTGGGGGTCGCGTACGAGCAGTACTTC. Amino acids: CASALGVAYEQYF.

The sample holds many counts of this clonotype. This chain joins TRBV2 and TRBJ2-5; 10 bases fit TRBD2. Germline values: CDR1 SNHLY, CDR2 FYNNEI. CDR3 length equals 18 residues. Unmatched junction bases numbered 14, after V lost 2 bases and J lost 5 bases. The CDR3 DNA reads as TGTGCCAGCAGTGAAATTGAACTAGCGGGAACCAGTACGGAGACCCAGTACTTC. Protein product: CASSEIELAGTSTETQYF.

This clonotype was counted many times. V is TRBV25-1 and J is TRBJ2-2, with D possibly TRBD2 on 7 matching bases. The CDR3 runs 14 residues. Per the germline V gene, CDR1 is MGHDK and CDR2 is SYGVNS. V lost 8 bases, J lost 5 bases, and 15 bases lay in between. The CDR3 reads CASRGAYATGELFF. CDR3 bases: TGTGCCAGCCGGGGGGCCTACGCTACCGGGGAGCTGTTTTTT.

In its sample, this clonotype was seen many times. The chain joins TRBV3-1 to TRBJ1-1; D unresolved. V lost 0 bases and J lost 7, with 12 bases in between. This CDR3 has 14 residues. Germline-derived CDR1 and CDR2 are LGHDT and YNNKEL (reference sequence). The CDR3 sequence is CASSQDVNGREAFF. The CDR3 DNA reads TGTGCCAGCAGCCAAGACGTCAACGGCCGTGAAGCTTTCTTT.

This clonotype was detected many times. The chain recombines TRBV6-5 with TRBJ2-4, with TRBD1 identical over 7 bases. From germline, CDR1 is MNHEY and CDR2 SVGAGI. V trimming: 6 bases; J trimming: 1 base; junction bases outside the gene matches: 9. The CDR3 length is 16 residues. The CDR3 coding sequence is TGTGCCAGCAGCACTCGACAGGGCCGTGCCAAAAACATTCAGTACTTC. Translation gives CASSTRQGRAKNIQYF.

This clonotype was counted many times. The V call is TRBV20-1, the J call TRBJ2-5; D is undetermined. CDR3 length equals 10 residues. The V gene lost 3 bases and the J gene lost 3 bases, with 2 bases spanning the gap. Germline loops: CDR1 DFQATT, CDR2 SNEGSKA (reference sequence). CDR3 in DNA: TGCAGTGCTAGGAAAGAGACCCAGTACTTC. It is translated as CSARKETQYF.

Many counts were recorded for this clonotype. The chain employs TRBV7-6 and TRBJ2-7; D call uncertain. The V and J ends lost 4 bases and 6 bases respectively, with 10 bases between them. Looked up from germline, CDR1 is SGHVS and CDR2 is FNYEAQ. CDR3 size: 12 residues. The CDR3 nucleotides read TGTGCCAGCAGCTCGGCCGAGTCCGAGCAGTACTTC. Translated, it gives CASSSAESEQYF.

This clonotype appeared many times. The chain carries TRBV27 and TRBJ1-1; D uncertain. This CDR3 has 12 residues. The V gene lost 0 bases and the J gene lost 7 bases, with 6 bases spanning the gap. The germline V gene has CDR1 MNHEY and CDR2 SMNVEV (reference sequence). CDR3 in amino acids: CASSLSPGEAFF. The CDR3 DNA follows: TGTGCCAGCAGTTTATCCCCGGGTGAAGCTTTCTTT.

In this sample, this clonotype turned up a few times. It may be a read error: a sequence one base away is much more abundant. The rearrangement joins TRBV6-2 or TRBV6-3 to TRBJ2-6; D may be TRBD1 (6 bases). CDR3 length equals 18 residues. Germline CDR1 reads MNHEY; CDR2 reads SVGEGT. This CDR3 is CASSARDIPGSGANVLNF. CDR3 bases: TGTGCCAGCAGCGCTAGGGACATTCCTGGTTCTGGGGCCAACGTCCTGAATTTC.

This clonotype was picked up many times. The rearrangement links TRBV19 to TRBJ2-5, with D possibly being TRBD2 (5 bases). V was cut by 11 bases and J by 2 bases, with 21 bases left in between. The CDR3 covers 15 residues. Germline CDR1 LNHDA, CDR2 SQIVND (reference sequence). The CDR3 loop reads CACSDQSGVQETQYF. The CDR3 nucleotides are TGTGCCTGCTCCGATCAAAGCGGTGTGCAAGAGACCCAGTACTTC. The entire variable domain, with the rest obtained from reference TRBV19 and TRBJ2-5, is as follows: DGGITQSPKYLFRKEGQNVTLSCEQNLNHDAMYWYRQDPGQGLRLIYYSQIVNDFQKGDIAEGYSVSREKKESFPLTVTSAQKNPTAFYLCACSDQSGVQETQYFGPGTRLLVL.

This clonotype was detected ten times or more. The chain couples TRBV28 to TRBJ1-5; 8 nucleotides agree with TRBD1. The CDR3 is 15 residues long. Looked up from germline, CDR1 is MDHEN and CDR2 is SYDVKM. The ends lost 5 bases at V and 5 bases at J; junction bases unmatched: 8. The CDR3 nucleotides are TGTGCCAGCAGTATCAGGACAGGGTTTCATCAGCCCCAGCATTTT. Amino acids: CASSIRTGFHQPQHF.

This clonotype has only a few counts. V and J are TRBV28 and TRBJ1-1; D not certain. CDR3 size: 14 residues. The germline V and J ends were trimmed by 3 bases and 0 bases, with 8 bases remaining between them. Germline values: CDR1 MDHEN, CDR2 SYDVKM. CDR3 sequence reads: CASSLRPMNTEAFF. Here the CDR3 DNA reads TGTGCCAGCAGTTTGAGACCCATGAACACTGAAGCTTTCTTT. The full variable domain, in which reference TRBV28 and TRBJ1-1 provide the parts outside the CDR3, is DVKVTQSSRYLVKRTGEKVFLECVQDMDHENMFWYRQDPGLGLRLIYFSYDVKMKEKGDIPEGYSVSREKKERFSLILESASTNQTSMYLCASSLRPMNTEAFFGQGTRLTVV.

The chain joins TRBV5-1 to TRBJ2-2; TRBD2 aligns across 15 bases. The junction had 14 bases not matched to a gene; V was cut back by 2 bases and J by 3 bases. Germline V gene lookup returns CDR1 SGHRS and CDR2 YFSETQ. The CDR3 sequence is 21 residues long. For the CDR3, the DNA is TGCGCCAGCAGCTTACCGGGACTAGCGGGAGGTAGTCTCCGAGACACCGGGGAGCTGTTTTTT. Its translation: CASSLPGLAGGSLRDTGELFF.